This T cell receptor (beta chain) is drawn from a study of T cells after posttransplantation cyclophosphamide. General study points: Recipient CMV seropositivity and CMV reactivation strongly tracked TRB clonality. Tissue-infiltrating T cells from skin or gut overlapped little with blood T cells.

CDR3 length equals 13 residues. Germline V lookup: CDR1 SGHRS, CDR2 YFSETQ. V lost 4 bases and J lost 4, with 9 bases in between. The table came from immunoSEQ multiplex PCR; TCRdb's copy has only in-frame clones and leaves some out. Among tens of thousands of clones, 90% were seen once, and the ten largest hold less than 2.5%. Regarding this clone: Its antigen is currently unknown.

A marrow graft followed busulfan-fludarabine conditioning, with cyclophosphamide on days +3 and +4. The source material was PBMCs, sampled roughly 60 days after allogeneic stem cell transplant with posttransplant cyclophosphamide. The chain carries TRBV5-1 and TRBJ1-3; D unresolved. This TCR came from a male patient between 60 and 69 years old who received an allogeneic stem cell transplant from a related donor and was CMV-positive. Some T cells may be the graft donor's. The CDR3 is CASSVDAGNTIYF. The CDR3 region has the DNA TGCGCCAGCAGCGTGGACGCGGGAAACACCATATATTTT.